The next 2 T cell receptor beta chains were all read from a single sample in a study of cytomegalovirus exposure and HLA in healthy donors. In the PCR, 60 Vbeta and 13 Jbeta primers were used. TCRdb's table, derived via immunoSEQ multiplex PCR, lists solely in-frame clones and lacks some. Of about 130,000 clones in the sample, roughly 79% were seen once. The sequencing sample was made of PBMCs. The receptors shown here come from a man aged 18 to 29 in good health and CMV-seronegative.

The rearrangement joins TRBV20-1 to TRBJ2-7; 7 nucleotides agree with TRBD1. CDR1 DFQATT and CDR2 SNEGSKA come from the germline V gene (reference sequence). V dropped 5 bases and J dropped 6; count of bases not matched to a gene: 4. The CDR3 is made up of 11 amino acids. The CDR3 here is CSALDRSEQYF. The CDR3 region has the DNA TGCAGTGCTTTGGACAGGTCCGAGCAGTACTTC.

The gene calls are TRBV5-6 and TRBJ2-7, with D tentatively TRBD2 (6 bases). Germline lookup yields CDR1 SGHDT and CDR2 YYEEEE. V was shortened by 4 bases and J by 2 bases, with 16 bases between the two germline ends. The CDR3 covers 15 residues. CDR3 nucleotides: TGTGCCAGCAGCGGGACTTCCAACCCAACCTACGAGCAGTACTTC. Its protein is CASSGTSNPTYEQYF.